A single sample is the source of the 14 T cell receptor beta chains below, sequenced in a study of blood T cell repertoires in COVID-19. Method: immunoSEQ multiplex PCR; TCRdb's copy keeps in-frame clones and lacks some. Found here are 300,000 or so clones, around 87% of them singletons; the top ten hold 1% to 1.5%. Sequencing used peripheral blood. Receptor source: a man between 65 and 85 years old with acute or convalescent COVID-19.

The chain employs TRBV6-5 and TRBJ2-3; TRBD2 aligns across 9 bases. The CDR3 is 13 residues long. The trim removed 9 bases at V and 6 bases at J, leaving 7 bases unmatched. Germline lookup yields CDR1 MNHEY and CDR2 SVGAGI. CDR3 region: CARVLAGGDTQYF. CDR3 DNA: TGTGCCAGGGTACTAGCGGGTGGGGATACGCAGTATTTT.

The rearrangement joins TRBV6-2 or TRBV6-3 to TRBJ1-5, with D possibly being TRBD1 (5 bases). The germline gives CDR1 MNHEY, CDR2 SVGEGT. The CDR3 totals 14 residues. V lost 0 bases, J lost 9 bases, and 12 bases lay in between. The CDR3 sequence: CASSYSGAPRPQHF. The CDR3 bases are TGTGCCAGCAGTTACTCAGGGGCCCCTCGGCCCCAGCATTTT.

The chain joins TRBV5-5 to TRBJ2-5; unclear D gene. Trimming removed 1 base at V and 5 bases at J, with 12 bases between. CDR1 is SGHKS, CDR2 YYEKEE, per germline (reference sequence). The CDR3 is 14 amino acids. CDR3 protein: CASSLIGESETQYF. In DNA, the CDR3 is TGTGCCAGCAGCTTGATTGGAGAATCCGAGACCCAGTACTTC.

This clone was found once. This rearrangement joins TRBV6-2 or TRBV6-3 to TRBJ2-7; 9 bases align to TRBD2. After removal of 0 bases from V and 1 base from J, the junction contained 7 bases not matched to a gene. The CDR3 spans 17 residues. Germline CDR1 is MNHEY and CDR2 is SVGEGT. In DNA, the CDR3 is TGTGCCAGCAGTTACTCCTTGCTAGCGGGGTATTCCTACGAGCAGTACTTC. This encodes CASSYSLLAGYSYEQYF.

The rearrangement uses TRBV4-1 and TRBJ1-1; D not resolved. The CDR3 consists of 14 residues. V lost 0 bases, J lost 9 bases, and 14 bases lay in between. Germline assignment: CDR1 MGHRA and CDR2 YSYEKL. The CDR3 region is CASSQEEQVAKAFF. The CDR3 DNA is TGCGCCAGCAGCCAAGAAGAGCAGGTCGCTAAAGCTTTCTTT.

The V gene is TRBV15, the J gene TRBJ2-2; 12 bases map to TRBD2. V lost 5 bases and J lost 4; bases outside the gene matches: 11. CDR1 LNHNV and CDR2 YYDKDF come from the germline V gene (reference sequence). The CDR3 extends over 18 amino acids. The CDR3: CATSRRLAGDSTTGELFF. The CDR3 DNA is TGTGCCACCAGCCGAAGACTAGCGGGAGATTCCACCACCGGGGAGCTGTTTTTT.

The CDR3 region has the DNA TGTGCCAGCAGTGACTATCCCCGGGAACAAGAAGCTTTCTTT. Its protein product is CASSDYPREQEAFF. The rearrangement uses TRBV6-2 or TRBV6-3 and TRBJ1-1; D remains unclear. Germline-derived CDR1 and CDR2 are MNHEY and SVGEGT. The CDR3 has 14 amino acids. V lost 5 bases, J lost 8 bases, and 18 bases lay in between.

This chain joins TRBV14 and TRBJ2-7; 7 bases match TRBD1. The V gene end was trimmed by 4 bases and the J gene end by 4 bases; junction bases not matched to a gene: 7. This CDR3 region has 14 residues. Germline V CDR1 and CDR2: SGHDN, FVKESK. CDR3 loop: CASSLRQGLYEQYF. CDR3 sequence (DNA): TGTGCCAGCAGCCTGCGACAGGGCCTTTACGAGCAGTACTTC.

The CDR3 loop reads CASSVLGTATDTQYF. The DNA for the CDR3 is TGTGCCAGCAGCGTATTGGGGACTGCCACAGATACGCAGTATTTT. The chain has TRBV7-2 and TRBJ2-3; TRBD2 might be the D (6 bases). CDR3 size: 15 residues. Germline V gene sequence: CDR1 SGHTA, CDR2 FQGNSA. Trimming took off 5 bases at V and 2 bases at J, with 14 bases between the two ends. The complete variable domain, with remaining parts taken from reference TRBV7-2 and TRBJ2-3, reads GAGVSQSPSNKVTEKGKDVELRCDPISGHTALYWYRQSLGQGLEFLIYFQGNSAPDKSGLPSDRFSAERTGGSVSTLTIQRTQQEDSAVYLCASSVLGTATDTQYFGPGTRLTVL.

The J gene is TRBJ1-5, the V gene TRBV18; D uncertain. This CDR3 has 13 amino acids. Trimming took 6 bases from V and 7 from J, leaving 13 bases between them. The germline gives CDR1 KGHSH, CDR2 LQKENI. CDR3 sequence: CASSRLHRQPQHF. The CDR3 DNA reads TGTGCCAGCTCGAGACTCCACCGGCAGCCCCAGCATTTT. The complete variable domain, with remaining parts taken from reference TRBV18 and TRBJ1-5, reads NAGVMQNPRHLVRRRGQEARLRCSPMKGHSHVYWYRQLPEEGLKFMVYLQKENIIDESGMPKERFSAEFPKEGPSILRIQQVVRGDSAAYFCASSRLHRQPQHFGDGTRLSIL.

J is TRBJ1-2 and V is TRBV7-2, with TRBD1 matching 12 bases. J was trimmed by 0 bases and V by 1 base; bases with no gene match: 6. CDR1 and CDR2 from the germline V gene are SGHTA and FQGNSA. The CDR3 extends over 18 amino acids. The CDR3: CASSLGSGQGAPNYGYTF. The CDR3, as DNA: TGTGCCAGCAGCTTAGGGTCGGGACAGGGGGCCCCTAACTATGGCTACACCTTC. The whole variable domain, remainder taken from reference TRBV7-2 and TRBJ1-2, is GAGVSQSPSNKVTEKGKDVELRCDPISGHTALYWYRQSLGQGLEFLIYFQGNSAPDKSGLPSDRFSAERTGGSVSTLTIQRTQQEDSAVYLCASSLGSGQGAPNYGYTFGSGTRLTVV.

The chain uses TRBV4-3 and TRBJ1-6; D possibly corresponds to TRBD1 (5 bases). The CDR3 extends over 17 amino acids. The V end lost 0 bases, the J end lost 11 bases, and 20 bases lay between the germline ends. Germline-derived CDR1 and CDR2 are LGHNA and YSLEER. CDR3 nucleotide sequence: TGCGCCAGCAGCCAAGATTATCCCCAGGGATCTCCGCCACCCCTCCACTTT. It yields the protein CASSQDYPQGSPPPLHF.

The J gene is TRBJ2-2, the V gene TRBV19; D not certain. Germline values: CDR1 LNHDA, CDR2 SQIVND (reference sequence). The CDR3 is 12 residues long. V was cut by 5 bases and J by 6 bases, with 7 bases left in between. The CDR3, as DNA: TGTGCCAGTAGTTTCCAGGCCGGGGAGCTGTTTTTT. Protein: CASSFQAGELFF.

The chain recombines TRBV4-1 with TRBJ2-3, with D perhaps TRBD2 (5 bases). Germline CDR1 is MGHRA and CDR2 is YSYEKL. The V gene lost 2 bases and the J gene lost 2 bases, with 17 bases spanning the gap. The CDR3 length is 17 residues. CDR3 nucleotide sequence: TGCGCCAGCAGCCAACGGAGTGTCGACTATGCCACAGATACGCAGTATTTT. Amino acid sequence: CASSQRSVDYATDTQYF.